The next 29 T cell receptor beta chains were all read from a single sample in a study of brain T cells in children with intractable seizures. Only cases whose brain tissue showed the highest T cell transcript signatures were sequenced. Generated by immunoSEQ multiplex PCR, the TCRdb table keeps only in-frame clones and is missing some. The table lists roughly 8,700 clones, roughly 71% of them singletons, with roughly 18% in the top ten. This specimen was resected brain tissue, taken at surgery. Receptor source: a girl aged 2-10 years with tuberous sclerosis and intractable seizures.

The chain uses TRBV5-6 and TRBJ2-5; TRBD1 matches at 8 bases. Trimming cost V 0 bases and J 5 bases; bases outside gene matches: 9. This CDR3 spans 16 amino acids. CDR1 and CDR2 from the germline V gene are SGHDT and YYEEEE. CDR3 sequence (DNA): TGTGCCAGCAGCTTGGGGGCCAGGGGGCTAGGGGAGACCCAGTACTTC. Translation gives CASSLGARGLGETQYF.

This clone appeared a single time. The chain combines TRBV9 with TRBJ2-2, with D possibly matching TRBD2 (6 bases). The V end lost 5 bases, the J end lost 1 base, and 18 bases lay between the germline ends. CDR1 and CDR2 (germline): SGDLS, YYNGEE. The CDR3 contains 17 residues. The CDR3 nucleotides are TGTGCCAGCAGTGAGGCGAGGAGGGGTCGGAACACCGGGGAGCTGTTTTTT. Its protein product is CASSEARRGRNTGELFF.

The chain combines TRBV19 with TRBJ2-7; D uncertain. The germline V gene has CDR1 LNHDA and CDR2 SQIVND (reference sequence). The CDR3 contains 14 residues. V lost 2 bases and J 1 base, leaving 9 bases between the germline ends. The DNA of the CDR3 is TGTGCCAGTAGTATAAAATTAGGGTCCTACGAGCAGTACGTC. It is translated as CASSIKLGSYEQYV.

The chain uses TRBV9 and TRBJ1-2; D not certain. The CDR3 is 14 residues long. CDR1 SGDLS and CDR2 YYNGEE come from the germline V gene. V was clipped by 4 bases and J by 4 bases, with 14 bases between them. The CDR3, as DNA: TGTGCCAGCAGCCCCTCTTTGGGAACCTATGGCTACACCTTC. Its protein is CASSPSLGTYGYTF. Combining the CDR3 with reference TRBV9 and TRBJ1-2 gives the whole variable domain DSGVTQTPKHLITATGQRVTLRCSPRSGDLSVYWYQQSLDQGLQFLIQYYNGEERAKGNILERFSAQQFPDLHSELNLSSLELGDSALYFCASSPSLGTYGYTFGSGTRLTVV.

This clone showed up just a few times. This chain joins TRBV4-1 and TRBJ1-2; the match to TRBD1 covers 7 bases. Germline-derived CDR1 and CDR2 are MGHRA and YSYEKL. V lost 0 bases, J lost 5 bases, and 3 bases stayed unmatched. CDR3 length equals 14 residues. The CDR3 nucleotides are TGCGCCAGCAGCCAAGAGGGACAGATTTATGGCTACACCTTC. Amino acids: CASSQEGQIYGYTF.

This sequence joins TRBV5-1 and TRBJ2-2; D gene uncertain. The CDR3 is 15 amino acids. Per germline, CDR1 SGHRS and CDR2 YFSETQ. Trimming shortened V by 2 bases and J by 7 bases, and 15 bases separated the two germline ends. The CDR3 spells CASSLALTVDGELFF. The CDR3, as DNA: TGCGCCAGCAGCTTAGCTCTGACTGTAGACGGGGAGCTGTTTTTT.

This sequence joins TRBV5-5 and TRBJ1-2; D gene uncertain. The CDR3 has 14 residues. Germline-derived CDR1 and CDR2 are SGHKS and YYEKEE (reference sequence). Between the trimmed V and J ends, which lost 4 bases and 0 bases, there was a span of 10 bases. The CDR3 spells CASSADGANYGYTF. The CDR3 nucleotides read TGTGCCAGCAGCGCTGACGGAGCTAACTATGGCTACACCTTC.

This chain connects TRBV5-6 to TRBJ1-2; D is perhaps TRBD1 (6 bases). Germline values: CDR1 SGHDT, CDR2 YYEEEE. The CDR3 has 14 amino acids. V lost 4 bases, J lost 2 bases, and 12 bases lay in between. CDR3 loop: CASSRKQGNYGYTF. CDR3 sequence (DNA): TGTGCCAGCAGCAGAAAACAGGGAAACTATGGCTACACCTTC. The full variable domain, with the rest looked up from reference TRBV5-6 and TRBJ1-2, is DAGVTQSPTHLIKTRGQQVTLRCSPKSGHDTVSWYQQALGQGPQFIFQYYEEEERQRGNFPDRFSGHQFPNYSSELNVNALLLGDSALYLCASSRKQGNYGYTFGSGTRLTVV.

The genes are TRBV24-1 and TRBJ2-5, with 9 bases that match TRBD2. CDR3 length: 15 residues. V shed 5 bases and J 4 bases; nucleotides not matched to a gene: 7. CDR1 is KGHDR, CDR2 SFDVKD, per germline. CDR3 bases: TGTGCCACCAGTGCCGGAGCGGGGGGAAGAGAGACCCAGTACTTC. This translates into CATSAGAGGRETQYF.

This clone was observed a handful of times. The chain uses TRBV15 and TRBJ1-6; D not resolved. This CDR3 is 15 amino acids long. Trimming pared 0 bases from V and 10 bases from J, leaving 13 bases between. Looked up from germline, CDR1 is LNHNV and CDR2 is YYDKDF (reference sequence). The CDR3 reads CATSRENLLGSPLHF. DNA for the CDR3: TGTGCCACCAGCAGAGAAAATCTATTGGGGTCACCCCTCCACTTT.

The chain uses TRBV6-6 and TRBJ2-7, with 7 positions matching TRBD2. The germline V gene has CDR1 MNHNY and CDR2 SVGAGI (reference sequence). CDR3 length equals 14 residues. Trimming cost V 0 bases and J 2 bases; bases outside gene matches: 1. The CDR3 sequence is CASSYSGGTYEQYV. The CDR3 nucleotides are TGTGCCAGCAGTTACTCCGGGGGGACCTACGAGCAGTACGTC.

The count of this clone is one. The V gene is TRBV3-1 (or the pseudogene TRBV3-2), the J gene TRBJ2-3; TRBD1 is a possible D gene (6 bases). The CDR3 totals 14 residues. Germline CDR1 reads LGHDT; CDR2 reads YNNKEL (reference sequence). Trimming took 4 bases from V and 2 from J, leaving 10 bases between them. In DNA, the CDR3 is TGTGCCAGCAGCCGCGGACAGTTCACAGATACGCAGTATTTT. The encoded protein is CASSRGQFTDTQYF.

By frequency in the sample, this clone is large. This sequence joins TRBV19 and TRBJ1-6; maybe TRBD1 (6 bases). V lost 6 bases and J lost 5, with 11 bases in between. Germline loops: CDR1 LNHDA, CDR2 SQIVND (reference sequence). This CDR3 contains 14 residues. CDR3 coding DNA: TGTGCCAGTAGGGTACAGGGAGATAATTCACCCCTCCACTTT. Amino acids: CASRVQGDNSPLHF.

This clone came up a few times. The CDR3 loop is CASSIVYSNQPQHF. The CDR3 DNA follows: TGTGCCAGCAGCATAGTCTATAGCAATCAGCCCCAGCATTTT. This chain joins TRBV19 and TRBJ1-5; D remains unclear. CDR1 LNHDA and CDR2 SQIVND come from the germline V gene (reference sequence). Trimming left V 9 bases short and J 0 bases short, with 12 bases between. This CDR3 is built from 14 residues.

This chain links TRBV3-1 (or the pseudogene TRBV3-2) with TRBJ2-3, with TRBD1 identical over 7 bases. The CDR3 totals 15 residues. Germline lookup yields CDR1 LGHDT and CDR2 YNNKEL (reference sequence). The V and J ends lost 1 base and 2 bases, in that order; junction bases with no gene match: 3. CDR3 residues: CASSQGTGDTDTQYF. DNA of the CDR3: TGTGCCAGCAGCCAAGGGACAGGAGACACAGATACGCAGTATTTT.

The chain couples TRBV4-1 to TRBJ2-2, with D possibly matching TRBD1 (7 bases). Germline assignment: CDR1 MGHRA and CDR2 YSYEKL. This CDR3 contains 19 residues. Trimming cost V 1 base and J 0 bases, with 18 bases left between them. CDR3 nucleotides: TGCGCCAGCAGCCAAGGGGCGGGACAGATCACCACGAACACCGGGGAGCTGTTTTTT. It encodes CASSQGAGQITTNTGELFF.

This clone has just one count. The chain joins TRBV6-2 or TRBV6-3 to TRBJ1-1, with 11 bases that match TRBD1. Germline CDR1 reads MNHEY; CDR2 reads SVGEGT. V was pared by 4 bases and J by 5 bases, with 12 bases of the junction left unmatched. CDR3 length: 17 amino acids. CDR3 residues: CASSSRTGGAVGTEAFF. CDR3 in DNA: TGTGCCAGCAGTTCACGGACAGGGGGCGCCGTAGGAACTGAAGCTTTCTTT.

The chain couples TRBV27 to TRBJ2-2, with 11 bases aligning to TRBD2. CDR1 is MNHEY, CDR2 SMNVEV, per germline (reference sequence). This CDR3 is 18 amino acids long. V was clipped by 6 bases and J by 3 bases; unmatched bases: 12. The CDR3 reads CASRVHGLAGGYTGELFF. In DNA, the CDR3 is TGTGCCAGCAGGGTGCACGGGCTAGCGGGGGGCTACACCGGGGAGCTGTTTTTT.

The chain's CDR3 is CASSQEPGSPLHF. The CDR3 DNA reads TGTGCCAGCAGCCAAGAGCCGGGGTCACCCCTCCACTTT. The chain recombines TRBV3-1 (or the pseudogene TRBV3-2) with TRBJ1-6; D call uncertain. Deletions cut 0 bases from V and 10 bases from J, with 7 bases between. Germline CDR1 LGHDT, CDR2 YNNKEL (reference sequence). The CDR3 sequence is 13 residues long.

The chain recombines TRBV12-3 or TRBV12-4 with TRBJ2-3, with a possible D match to TRBD2 (6 bases). The CDR3 spans 13 residues. Trimming left V 4 bases short and J 1 base short, with 6 bases between. This CDR3 reads CASSSSGTDTQYF. CDR3 bases: TGTGCCAGCAGTTCTAGCGGCACAGATACGCAGTATTTT.

The rearrangement uses TRBV19 and TRBJ2-5; no clear D. Germline CDR1 LNHDA, CDR2 SQIVND (reference sequence). This CDR3 is 11 amino acids long. Trimming pared 4 bases from V and 4 bases from J, leaving 4 bases between. In DNA form, the CDR3 reads TGTGCCAGTAGTAGCATAGAGACCCAGTACTTC. Amino acid sequence: CASSSIETQYF. Full variable domain (missing parts from reference TRBV19 and TRBJ2-5): DGGITQSPKYLFRKEGQNVTLSCEQNLNHDAMYWYRQDPGQGLRLIYYSQIVNDFQKGDIAEGYSVSREKKESFPLTVTSAQKNPTAFYLCASSSIETQYFGPGTRLLVL.

The chain has TRBV7-3 and TRBJ2-5; D may be TRBD1 (6 bases). Germline V gene lookup returns CDR1 SGHTA and CDR2 FQGTGA. Trimming took 1 base from V and 5 from J, leaving 14 bases between them. The CDR3 spans 15 residues. This chain's CDR3 is CASSLSSGARETQYF. In DNA, the CDR3 is TGTGCCAGCAGCTTAAGTTCAGGGGCACGCGAGACCCAGTACTTC. Variable domain in full (rest from reference TRBV7-3 and TRBJ2-5): GAGVSQTPSNKVTEKGKYVELRCDPISGHTALYWYRQSLGQGPEFLIYFQGTGAADDSGLPNDRFFAVRPEGSVSTLKIQRTERGDSAVYLCASSLSSGARETQYFGPGTRLLVL.

The chain employs TRBV29-1 and TRBJ1-1; D might be TRBD1 (6 bases). This CDR3 contains 15 residues. V was pared by 5 bases and J by 0 bases, with 16 bases between. Germline V gives CDR1 SQVTM, CDR2 ANQGSEA. DNA for the CDR3: TGCAGCGTTCCCGAGGGGGGAGGGGTGAACACTGAAGCTTTCTTT. Its protein is CSVPEGGGVNTEAFF.

The rearrangement links TRBV30 to TRBJ1-5; D remains ambiguous. Between the trimmed V and J ends, which lost 1 base and 7 bases, there was a span of 14 bases. Per the germline V gene, CDR1 is GTSNPN and CDR2 is SVGIG (reference sequence). This CDR3 has 14 amino acids. This CDR3 reads CAWSADSWEQPQHF. CDR3 coding DNA: TGTGCCTGGAGTGCGGACTCCTGGGAGCAGCCCCAGCATTTT.

V is TRBV27 and J is TRBJ2-7; weak D call: TRBD2 (5 bases). Trimming took off 6 bases at V and 4 bases at J, with 10 bases between the two ends. Germline CDR1 MNHEY, CDR2 SMNVEV (reference sequence). The CDR3 totals 12 residues. The CDR3 DNA follows: TGTGCCAGCAGACAATCGGGGTACGAGCAGTACTTC. As protein: CASRQSGYEQYF.

The chain employs TRBV2 and TRBJ2-1, with D possibly matching TRBD2 (6 bases). The germline gives CDR1 SNHLY, CDR2 FYNNEI. V lost 6 bases to trimming and J lost 0 bases, with 12 bases between them. The CDR3 contains 15 residues. CDR3 in DNA: TGTGCCAGCAGCACTCTAGCGAGCTCCTACAATGAGCAGTTCTTC. Protein sequence: CASSTLASSYNEQFF.

The J gene is TRBJ2-7, the V gene TRBV3-1 (or the pseudogene TRBV3-2), with 7 bases that match TRBD2. V lost 1 base to trimming and J lost 1 base; unmatched junction nucleotides: 1. There are 14 residues in the CDR3. Germline lookup yields CDR1 LGHDT and CDR2 YNNKEL (reference sequence). The CDR3 loop is CASSQGAGSYEQYV. In nucleotides, the CDR3 is TGTGCCAGCAGCCAAGGAGCGGGGTCCTACGAGCAGTACGTC.

The genes are TRBV7-6 and TRBJ2-2; D may be TRBD1 (6 bases). The CDR3 length is 16 residues. With 2 bases removed from V and 7 bases from J, the gap between germline ends came to 17 bases. Germline V CDR1 and CDR2: SGHVS, FNYEAQ. CDR3 in amino acids: CASSLFGVGGFGELFF. The CDR3 DNA reads as TGTGCCAGCAGCTTATTTGGTGTTGGGGGCTTCGGGGAGCTGTTTTTT.

This clone turned up a few times. The V gene is TRBV3-1 (or the pseudogene TRBV3-2), the J gene TRBJ2-1; TRBD2 matches 14 bases. Germline V gene sequence: CDR1 LGHDT, CDR2 YNNKEL (reference sequence). V trimming: 5 bases; J trimming: 6 bases; junction bases outside the gene matches: 9. This CDR3 spans 17 amino acids. Written as DNA, the CDR3 is TGTGCCAGCAGCTCATACGGACTAGCGGGGGGCGTCAATGAGCAGTTCTTC. This codes for CASSSYGLAGGVNEQFF.